Listed below are T cell receptor beta chains from one sample, sequenced in a study of blood T cell repertoires in COVID-19. Profiled with immunoSEQ multiplex PCR; TCRdb holds only in-frame clones, not every one. The sample contains about 110,000 clones, around 83% of which appear only once. Sample: peripheral blood. The receptors derive from a woman in her 70s with acute or convalescent COVID-19. CDR3s include the opening cysteine and the closing phenylalanine or tryptophan. Each record gives: J gene, clone size, V gene, D gene, CDR3 DNA, CDR3 protein. The D gene is left open where the match is weak. Only part of the rows carry a size: once, few, many, or a class if the clone is expanded.

TRBJ2-1,-,TRBV29-1,-,TGCAGCGTAGGACGGGGTCAAGAGCAGTTCTTC,CSVGRGQEQFF
TRBJ2-7,-,TRBV7-3,TRBD2,TGTGCCAGCAGCCAATATCCTAGCGGGAGTTACGAGCAGTACTTC,CASSQYPSGSYEQYF
TRBJ2-1,-,TRBV4-3,TRBD1,TGCGCCAGCAGCCAACAGACAGGGGGGAAGCAGTTCTTC,CASSQQTGGKQFF
TRBJ2-7,-,TRBV5-1,-,TGCGCCAGCAGCTTGGACGCTGGGGCAGGGCGCCACGAGCAGTACTTC,CASSLDAGAGRHEQYF
TRBJ1-5,-,TRBV2,-,TGTGCCAGCAGAGAGGGTTATAGCAATCAGCCCCAGCATTTT,CASREGYSNQPQHF
TRBJ2-5,-,TRBV28,-,TGTGCCAGCAGTTATAGAGAGACCCAGTACTTC,CASSYRETQYF
TRBJ1-1,-,TRBV7-3,-,TGTGCCAGCAGCTTCGAACAGAACACTGAAGCTTTCTTT,CASSFEQNTEAFF
TRBJ1-5,many,TRBV5-1,TRBD1,TGCGCCAGCAGCTTGGGGACAGGTAATAGCAATCAGCCCCAGCATTTT,CASSLGTGNSNQPQHF
TRBJ2-3,-,TRBV27,-,TGTGCCAGCAGTTTCTCCACCAGGGATACGCAGTATTTT,CASSFSTRDTQYF
TRBJ1-5,-,TRBV30,TRBD1,TGTGCCTGGAGTTTGGGGACAGGCAATCAGCCCCAGCATTTT,CAWSLGTGNQPQHF
TRBJ1-4,-,TRBV3-1/TRBV3-2,TRBD1,TGTGCCAGCAGCCTTCACCGGGACAGGGATGAAAAACTGTTTTTT,CASSLHRDRDEKLFF
TRBJ1-3,-,TRBV14,-,TGTGCCAGCAGCCAAGTCCGCTCTGGAAACACCATATATTTT,CASSQVRSGNTIYF
TRBJ1-1,once,TRBV28,-,TGTGCCAGCGATCGGGTATGGCCAGGGGACACTGAAGCTTTCTTT,CASDRVWPGDTEAFF
TRBJ1-5,-,TRBV6-2/TRBV6-3,-,TGTGCCAGCAGGTACCGGGGGGGCGCTCAGCCCCAGCATTTT,CASRYRGGAQPQHF
TRBJ2-3,-,TRBV19,-,TGTGCCAGTAGTAACAGGGCTAGCACAGATACGCAGTATTTT,CASSNRASTDTQYF
TRBJ2-2,-,TRBV11-3,-,TGTGCCAGCAGCTTAGTAAGGGTGTTCGGGAACGCCGCGAACACCGGGGAGCTGTTTTTT,CASSLVRVFGNAANTGELFF
TRBJ2-7,-,TRBV29-1,-,TGCAGCGTTGAGGCCGCCGCCGGGAGAAAAGGAGAGCAGTACTTC,CSVEAAAGRKGEQYF
TRBJ2-3,-,TRBV5-4,-,TGTGCCAGCAGCTCCCCCGGGACTCCCGACGCTACGCAGTATTTT,CASSSPGTPDATQYF
TRBJ1-2,-,TRBV7-2,-,TGTGCCAGCAGCTCGGGGAGGGGGGAATCCGGTGGCTACACCTTC,CASSSGRGESGGYTF
TRBJ2-5,-,TRBV30,-,TGTGCCTTCCTTAGCGGCGGTTTAAAGACCCAGTACTTC,CAFLSGGLKTQYF
TRBJ1-1,-,TRBV19,TRBD1,TGTGCCAGTACCTCTCCGGGGACAGGACCGAACACTGAAGCTTTCTTT,CASTSPGTGPNTEAFF
TRBJ1-2,-,TRBV9,-,TGTGCCAGCAGCGCCGCCCCGGGTCCTGGCTATGGCTACACCTTC,CASSAAPGPGYGYTF
TRBJ1-2,few,TRBV29-1,TRBD1,TGCAGCGTTGAAACGGACAGGCCGAACTATGGCTACACCTTC,CSVETDRPNYGYTF
TRBJ1-1,-,TRBV6-5,-,TGTGCCAGCAGTTCCGCCGTGGAGGCTTTCTTT,CASSSAVEAFF
TRBJ1-6,-,TRBV6-5,TRBD1,TGTGCCAGCAGTAGATCGACAGGGGAATCACCCCTCCACTTT,CASSRSTGESPLHF
TRBJ1-6,-,TRBV4-3,-,TGCGCCAGCAGCCAAGAAGCGGGCAGGGCTAGTTCACCCCTCCACTTT,CASSQEAGRASSPLHF
TRBJ1-3,-,TRBV6-6,TRBD1,TGTGCCAGCAGTCAAGGGACAGCTGGAAACACCATATATTTT,CASSQGTAGNTIYF
TRBJ2-5,-,TRBV6-5,-,TGTGCCAGCAGTTACTCAGGCGCCAGGGGACAAGAGACCCAGTACTTC,CASSYSGARGQETQYF
TRBJ1-6,-,TRBV28,TRBD1,TGTGCCAGCAGTCGGGACAGATATAATTCACCCCTCCACTTT,CASSRDRYNSPLHF
TRBJ2-3,once,TRBV5-1,-,TGCGCCAGCATCGAAGCCGGGGGTACGCAGTATTTT,CASIEAGGTQYF
TRBJ2-2,-,TRBV19,-,TGTGCCAGTAGTATCCCCAGGGTAGGCGCCGGGGAGCTGTTTTTT,CASSIPRVGAGELFF
TRBJ2-1,-,TRBV5-4,TRBD2,TGTGCCAGCAGCAGCGGGACTAGCGGGCCCCGGGGGCAGTTCTTC,CASSSGTSGPRGQFF
TRBJ1-1,-,TRBV7-6,TRBD1,TGTGCCAGCAGCCCCAGGGGGTCGAACACTGAAGCTTTCTTT,CASSPRGSNTEAFF
TRBJ1-6,once,TRBV9,TRBD1,TGTGCCAGCAGCTCACAGGGGACCGGAGCTCCCCTCCACTTT,CASSSQGTGAPLHF
TRBJ1-1,-,TRBV19,TRBD1,TGTGCCAGTAGTATGGCCAGGGGGCGTCGGACTGAAGCTTTCTTT,CASSMARGRRTEAFF
TRBJ2-5,-,TRBV20-1,-,TGCAGTGCTAGTCGGGGTGTTGCGGGGATCGGGGAGACCCAGTACTTC,CSASRGVAGIGETQYF
TRBJ1-3,-,TRBV30,-,TGTGCCTGGATGCTTGGAGGTGGAAACACCATATATTTT,CAWMLGGGNTIYF
TRBJ2-2,-,TRBV9,-,TGTGCCAGCAGCGTGAGAACGAAACCCGGGGAGCTGTTTTTT,CASSVRTKPGELFF
TRBJ1-4,-,TRBV24-1,TRBD1,TGTGCCACCAGTGATGCCGGGACAGGGGACGAGGAAAAACTGTTTTTT,CATSDAGTGDEEKLFF
TRBJ2-3,-,TRBV7-3,-,TGTGCCAGCAGCTTAGTGGGGGCGGTGCTAGATACGCAGTATTTT,CASSLVGAVLDTQYF
TRBJ2-5,-,TRBV28,-,TGTGCCAGCAGTTTCCTGGACAACCAAGAGACCCAGTACTTC,CASSFLDNQETQYF
TRBJ2-1,-,TRBV14,TRBD2,TGTGCCAGCAGCCACCGGACTAGCGGATACTACAATGAGCAGTTCTTC,CASSHRTSGYYNEQFF
TRBJ2-3,-,TRBV7-9,TRBD1,TGTGCCAGCAGCCATCCTCCGGGCGGACAGGCACACAAGGCAGATACGCAGTATTTT,CASSHPPGGQAHKADTQYF
TRBJ2-6,-,TRBV7-2,-,TGTGCCAGCAGCTTAGGGGCGCGAGGGGCCAACGTCCTGACTTTC,CASSLGARGANVLTF
TRBJ2-2,-,TRBV2,TRBD1,TGTGCCAGCACTGCGACAGGGAGCACCGGGGAGCTGTTTTTT,CASTATGSTGELFF